The TCR beta chain described here comes from a study of blood T cell repertoires in COVID-19. Study overall: Spain, Italy and the United States supplied samples that represented acute and convalescent COVID-19. Nucleic acid was either cDNA or gDNA, and it came from T cells, B-cell-depleted T cells, or PBMCs.

Authors' analysis steps: Reference gene primer amplification gave estimated nucleated cell counts. Clones were sequenced by immunoSEQ multiplex PCR, and TCRdb holds only the in-frame ones, with some missing. The D gene and trimming were derived from the DNA, and the V and J assignments and clone size from that table. The sample has 150,000 to 200,000 clones, around 83% seen once. This clone was counted a single time. Per germline, CDR1 MDHEN and CDR2 SYDVKM. V shed 8 bases, J shed 0 bases, and the junction held 8 bases outside the gene matches. This CDR3 region has 15 residues. The chain links TRBV28 to TRBJ2-7; 9 nucleotides line up with TRBD1. This TCR was recovered from a woman in her sixties or seventies who had recovered from COVID-19. The sample was peripheral blood. Here the CDR3 reads CASQLPGQGSYEQYF. The CDR3 coding sequence is TGTGCCAGCCAATTACCGGGACAGGGCTCCTACGAGCAGTACTTC. Full variable domain (missing parts from reference TRBV28 and TRBJ2-7): DVKVTQSSRYLVKRTGEKVFLECVQDMDHENMFWYRQDPGLGLRLIYFSYDVKMKEKGDIPEGYSVSREKKERFSLILESASTNQTSMYLCASQLPGQGSYEQYFGPGTRLTVT.